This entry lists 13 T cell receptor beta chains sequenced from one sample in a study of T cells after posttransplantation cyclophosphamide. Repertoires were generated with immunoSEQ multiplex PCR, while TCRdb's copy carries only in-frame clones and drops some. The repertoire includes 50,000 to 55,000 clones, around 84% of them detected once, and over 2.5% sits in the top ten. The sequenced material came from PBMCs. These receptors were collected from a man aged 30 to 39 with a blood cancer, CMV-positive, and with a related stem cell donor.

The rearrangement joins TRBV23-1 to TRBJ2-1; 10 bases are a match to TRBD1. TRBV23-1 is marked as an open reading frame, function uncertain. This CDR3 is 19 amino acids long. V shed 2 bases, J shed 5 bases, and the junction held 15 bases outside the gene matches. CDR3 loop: CASSQTPTRQGAPNNEQFF. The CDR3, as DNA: TGCGCCAGCAGTCAAACTCCCACCCGACAGGGGGCACCCAACAATGAGCAGTTCTTC.

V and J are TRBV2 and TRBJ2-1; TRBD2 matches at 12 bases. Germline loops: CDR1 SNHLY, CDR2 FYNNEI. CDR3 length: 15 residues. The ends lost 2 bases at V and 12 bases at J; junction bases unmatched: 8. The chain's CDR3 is CASSERLAGASGQFF. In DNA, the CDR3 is TGTGCCAGCAGTGAAAGACTAGCGGGAGCCTCCGGGCAGTTCTTC.

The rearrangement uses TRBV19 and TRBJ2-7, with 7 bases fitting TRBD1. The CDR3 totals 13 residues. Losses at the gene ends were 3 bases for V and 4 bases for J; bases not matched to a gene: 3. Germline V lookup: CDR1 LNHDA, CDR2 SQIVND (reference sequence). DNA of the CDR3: TGTGCCAGTAGTATGACAGGGTTATACGAGCAGTACTTC. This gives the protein CASSMTGLYEQYF.

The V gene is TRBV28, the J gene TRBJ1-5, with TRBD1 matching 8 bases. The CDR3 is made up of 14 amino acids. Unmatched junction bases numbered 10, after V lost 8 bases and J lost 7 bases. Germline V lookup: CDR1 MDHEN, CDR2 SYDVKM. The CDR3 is CASSDRVGDQPQHF. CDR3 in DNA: TGTGCCAGCTCGGACAGGGTGGGAGACCAGCCCCAGCATTTT.

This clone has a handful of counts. CDR3 sequence: CASKVEAGASYEQYF. The CDR3 DNA is TGTGCCAGCAAAGTAGAGGCAGGGGCCTCCTACGAGCAGTACTTC. The rearrangement joins TRBV2 to TRBJ2-7, with D maybe TRBD1 (6 bases). From germline, CDR1 is SNHLY and CDR2 FYNNEI. CDR3 length: 15 residues. Trimming removed 7 bases at V and 0 bases at J, with 16 bases between.

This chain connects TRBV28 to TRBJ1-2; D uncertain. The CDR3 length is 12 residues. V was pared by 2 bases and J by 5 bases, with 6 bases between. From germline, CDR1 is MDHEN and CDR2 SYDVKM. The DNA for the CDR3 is TGTGCCAGCAGTTTAGAGGGATATGGCTACACCTTC. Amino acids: CASSLEGYGYTF.

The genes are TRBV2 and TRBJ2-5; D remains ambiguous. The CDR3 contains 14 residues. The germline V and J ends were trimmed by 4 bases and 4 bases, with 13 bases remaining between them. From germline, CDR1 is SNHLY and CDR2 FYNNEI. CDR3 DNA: TGTGCCAGCAGTGCACGTACCGGGTCAGAGACCCAGTACTTC. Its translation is CASSARTGSETQYF.

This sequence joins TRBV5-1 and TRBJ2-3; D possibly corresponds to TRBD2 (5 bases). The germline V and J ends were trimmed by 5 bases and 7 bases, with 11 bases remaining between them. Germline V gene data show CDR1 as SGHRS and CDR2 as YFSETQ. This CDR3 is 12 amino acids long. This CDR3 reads CASSFDGNTQYF. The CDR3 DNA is TGCGCCAGCAGTTTTGACGGGAATACGCAGTATTTT.

The DNA of the CDR3 is TGCAGCGCTGGACGGGGGGGCTCCTACAATGAGCAGTTCTTC. It specifies CSAGRGGSYNEQFF. The chain recombines TRBV29-1 with TRBJ2-1; 8 nucleotides agree with TRBD2. The J segment lost 0 bases and the V segment lost 7 bases, leaving 5 bases of the junction unmatched. Germline lookup yields CDR1 SQVTM and CDR2 ANQGSEA. The CDR3 totals 14 residues.

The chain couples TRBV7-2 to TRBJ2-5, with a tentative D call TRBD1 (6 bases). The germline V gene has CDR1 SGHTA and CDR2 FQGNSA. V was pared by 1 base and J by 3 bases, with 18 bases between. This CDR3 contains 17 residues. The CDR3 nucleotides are TGTGCCAGCAGCTTAGGGATACTACAGGGATCAAAAGAGACCCAGTACTTC. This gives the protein CASSLGILQGSKETQYF.

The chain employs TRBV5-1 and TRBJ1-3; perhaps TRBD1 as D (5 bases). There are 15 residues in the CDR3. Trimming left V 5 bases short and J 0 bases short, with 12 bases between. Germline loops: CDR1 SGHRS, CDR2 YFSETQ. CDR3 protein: CASSPGGTSGNTIYF. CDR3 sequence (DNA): TGCGCCAGCAGTCCTGGCGGGACCTCTGGAAACACCATATATTTT.

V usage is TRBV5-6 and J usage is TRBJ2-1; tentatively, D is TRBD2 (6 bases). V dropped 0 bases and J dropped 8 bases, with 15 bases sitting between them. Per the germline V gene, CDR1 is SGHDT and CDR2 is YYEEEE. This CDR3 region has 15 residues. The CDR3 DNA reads TGTGCCAGCAGCTTGGTTGAATGGGGGGAGGATGAGCAGTTCTTC. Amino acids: CASSLVEWGEDEQFF. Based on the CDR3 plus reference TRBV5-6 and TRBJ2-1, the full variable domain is DAGVTQSPTHLIKTRGQQVTLRCSPKSGHDTVSWYQQALGQGPQFIFQYYEEEERQRGNFPDRFSGHQFPNYSSELNVNALLLGDSALYLCASSLVEWGEDEQFFGPGTRLTVL.

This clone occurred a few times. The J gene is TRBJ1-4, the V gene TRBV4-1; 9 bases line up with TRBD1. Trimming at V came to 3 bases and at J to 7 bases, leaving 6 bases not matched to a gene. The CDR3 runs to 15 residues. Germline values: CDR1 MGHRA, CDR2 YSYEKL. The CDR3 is CASSHWTGAFEKLFF. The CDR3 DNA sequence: TGCGCCAGCAGCCACTGGACAGGGGCATTTGAAAAACTGTTTTTT.